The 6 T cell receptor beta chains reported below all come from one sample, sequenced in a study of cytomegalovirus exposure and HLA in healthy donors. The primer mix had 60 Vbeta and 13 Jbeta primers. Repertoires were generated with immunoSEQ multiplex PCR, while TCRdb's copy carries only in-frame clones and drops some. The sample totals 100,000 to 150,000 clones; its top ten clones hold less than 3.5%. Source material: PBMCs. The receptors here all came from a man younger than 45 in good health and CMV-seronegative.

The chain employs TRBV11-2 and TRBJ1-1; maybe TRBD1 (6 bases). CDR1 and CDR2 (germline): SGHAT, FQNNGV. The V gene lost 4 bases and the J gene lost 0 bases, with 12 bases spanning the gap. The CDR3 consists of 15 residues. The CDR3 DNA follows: TGTGCCAGCAGCTCATGGGACAACATGAACACTGAAGCTTTCTTT. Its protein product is CASSSWDNMNTEAFF.

CDR3 DNA: TGCAGCGTCTCCTCCCGACAGGGGACCAACTATGGCTACACCTTC. It codes for CSVSSRQGTNYGYTF. The chain has TRBV29-1 and TRBJ1-2; TRBD1 matches at 8 bases. The CDR3 has 15 amino acids. Trimming took 6 bases from V and 2 from J; bases not matched to a gene: 11. Germline lookup yields CDR1 SQVTM and CDR2 ANQGSEA.

The DNA for the CDR3 is TGTGCCAGCAGTAGCGACAGGCTGGAAGAGACCCAGTACTTC. Protein product: CASSSDRLEETQYF. The chain employs TRBV27 and TRBJ2-5; D is possibly TRBD1 (6 bases). Germline CDR1 reads MNHEY; CDR2 reads SMNVEV (reference sequence). V lost 5 bases to trimming and J lost 3 bases, with 13 bases between them. This CDR3 is built from 14 residues.

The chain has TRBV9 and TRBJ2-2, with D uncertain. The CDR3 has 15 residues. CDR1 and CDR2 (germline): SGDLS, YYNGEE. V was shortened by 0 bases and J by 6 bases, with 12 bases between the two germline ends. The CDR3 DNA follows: TGTGCCAGCAGCGTAGCCCCTACAGAATCCGGGGAGCTGTTTTTT. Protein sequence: CASSVAPTESGELFF. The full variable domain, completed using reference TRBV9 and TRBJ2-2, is DSGVTQTPKHLITATGQRVTLRCSPRSGDLSVYWYQQSLDQGLQFLIQYYNGEERAKGNILERFSAQQFPDLHSELNLSSLELGDSALYFCASSVAPTESGELFFGEGSRLTVL.

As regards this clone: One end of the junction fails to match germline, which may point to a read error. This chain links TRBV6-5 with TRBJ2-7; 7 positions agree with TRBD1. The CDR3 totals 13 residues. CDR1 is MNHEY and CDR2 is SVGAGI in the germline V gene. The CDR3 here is CASSASGQPVTWF. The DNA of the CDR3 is TGTGCCAGCAGCGCATCGGGACAGCCGGTTACCTGGTTC.

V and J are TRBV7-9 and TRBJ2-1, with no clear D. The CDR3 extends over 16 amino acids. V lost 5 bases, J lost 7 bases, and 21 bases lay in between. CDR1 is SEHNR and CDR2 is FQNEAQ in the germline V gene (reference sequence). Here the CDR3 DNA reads TGTGCCAGCAGCGCCCCACTGCGGAGTGGTGGGAATGAGCAGTTCTTC. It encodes CASSAPLRSGGNEQFF.